This T cell receptor (beta chain) was sequenced during a study of graft-versus-host responses after intestinal transplantation. Study in general: Transplants given to recipients were multivisceral, liver-intestinal, or isolated intestinal.

Profiled with immunoSEQ multiplex PCR; TCRdb holds only in-frame clones, not every one. Of over 75,000 clones in the sample, about 82% are singletons; the top ten hold 1.4%. The germline V gene encodes CDR1 MNHEY and CDR2 SVGAGI. The CDR3 length is 15 residues. V was trimmed by 0 bases and J by 10 bases, leaving 13 bases between them. This chain uses TRBV6-5 with TRBJ1-6; D is possibly TRBD1 (6 bases). This TCR derives from a human patient who received an intestinal transplant, so some T cells may come from the graft donor. Material: PBMCs, obtained 255 days after intestinal transplant. CDR3 region: CASSYSGAGESPLHF. CDR3 nucleotide sequence: TGTGCCAGCAGTTACTCGGGGGCAGGGGAATCACCCCTCCACTTT.